The entry below gives a single T cell receptor beta chain sequence along with its context. Its antigen is undetermined. This entry comes from a study of a mutant IDH1 vaccine in newly diagnosed glioma. Repertoires were generated with immunoSEQ multiplex PCR, while TCRdb's copy carries only in-frame clones and drops some. The sample carries about 21,000 clones, approximately 89% recorded once. Time point: week 11, during vaccination. A single vaccine dose contained 300 ug of mutant IDH1 20-mer peptide, and topical imiquimod was used with it. The germline CDR1 and CDR2 sequences are MGHRA and YSYEKL. The CDR3 totals 14 residues. Trimming left V 0 bases short and J 3 bases short, with 9 bases between.

The chain has TRBV4-1 and TRBJ2-7; D not resolved. The sequencing used PBMCs, collected from a glioma patient whose treatment included an IDH1 peptide vaccine. This receptor was obtained from a middle-aged woman with glioma. The CDR3 sequence is CASSQDPHNYEQYF. In DNA, the CDR3 is TGCGCCAGCAGCCAAGATCCCCACAACTACGAGCAGTACTTC.